A single sample gave rise to the 20 T cell receptor beta chains below, sequenced in a study of blood T cell repertoires in COVID-19. Data came from immunoSEQ multiplex PCR; TCRdb stores just in-frame clones and leaves some out. The sample includes 190,000 or so clones, less than 85% of them seen just once. Sequenced input: PBMCs or T cells enriched from blood (not recorded which). These receptors all stem from a man aged 35 to 55 who had recovered from COVID-19.

The V call is TRBV18, the J call TRBJ2-3, with 9 bases identical to TRBD2. This CDR3 is built from 15 residues. Germline CDR1 is KGHSH and CDR2 is LQKENI. J gave up 6 bases and V 3 bases, and 7 bases lay outside the gene matches. For the CDR3, the DNA is TGTGCCAGCTCACCGACTAGCGGACTGAGGGATACGCAGTATTTT. Residues: CASSPTSGLRDTQYF.

This clone was seen just once. The chain recombines TRBV7-2 with TRBJ2-2, with a possible D match to TRBD2 (5 bases). The CDR3 consists of 16 residues. Trimming stripped 5 bases from V and 0 bases from J, with 13 bases between. CDR1 is SGHTA, CDR2 FQGNSA, per germline. CDR3 amino acids: CASSARRAANTGELFF. CDR3 DNA: TGTGCCAGCAGCGCCCGGCGGGCCGCGAACACCGGGGAGCTGTTTTTT.

This chain connects TRBV7-9 to TRBJ1-1; D is possibly TRBD1 (6 bases). The germline V and J ends were trimmed by 5 bases and 3 bases, with 13 bases remaining between them. This CDR3 is 14 amino acids long. CDR1 SEHNR and CDR2 FQNEAQ come from the germline V gene (reference sequence). This chain's CDR3 is CASSLQGRDTEAFF. In nucleotides, the CDR3 is TGTGCCAGCAGCCTACAGGGAAGGGACACTGAAGCTTTCTTT.

This clone appeared once. V gene TRBV3-1 (or the pseudogene TRBV3-2) combines with J gene TRBJ1-4; 9 bases line up with TRBD1. Germline trimming cut 6 bases from V and 6 bases from J; bases unmatched to any gene: 8. The CDR3 sequence is 15 residues long. The germline V gene has CDR1 LGHDT and CDR2 YNNKEL (reference sequence). The DNA for the CDR3 is TGTGCCAGCAGGGCGACAGGGGGGCTGGATGAAAAACTGTTTTTT. It encodes CASRATGGLDEKLFF.

This sequence joins TRBV2 and TRBJ1-2, with D uncertain. V lost 2 bases, J lost 4 bases, and 8 bases lay in between. The length of the CDR3 is 13 residues. Germline V gene data show CDR1 as SNHLY and CDR2 as FYNNEI. The CDR3 loop reads CASSELETYGYTF. The CDR3 DNA sequence: TGTGCCAGCAGTGAATTGGAGACCTATGGCTACACCTTC.

The chain links TRBV7-2 to TRBJ2-3; D gene unclear. The germline V gene encodes CDR1 SGHTA and CDR2 FQGNSA. Trimming removed 0 bases from V and 0 bases from J, with 7 bases in between. The CDR3 contains 15 residues. The CDR3 nucleotides are TGTGCCAGCAGCTTAGCTAAGCCTAGCACAGATACGCAGTATTTT. Residues: CASSLAKPSTDTQYF.

The chain combines TRBV6-6 with TRBJ1-6; D not resolved. This CDR3 has 12 residues. Per germline, CDR1 MNHNY and CDR2 SVGAGI (reference sequence). V was pared by 6 bases and J by 10 bases, with 10 bases between. The CDR3 DNA sequence: TGTGCCAGCAGGGACTCAGTCTCACCCCTCCACTTT. The encoded protein is CASRDSVSPLHF.

The chain is built from TRBV6-2 or TRBV6-3 and TRBJ2-7; 9 positions match TRBD2. This CDR3 has 16 residues. V was clipped by 2 bases and J by 4 bases; unmatched bases: 9. The germline V gene has CDR1 MNHEY and CDR2 SVGEGT. CDR3 nucleotide sequence: TGTGCCAGCAGTTACCGTCTGGCGGGAGGGGTATACGAGCAGTACTTC. Protein sequence: CASSYRLAGGVYEQYF.

The chain carries TRBV6-5 and TRBJ2-2; 10 nucleotides align to TRBD2. The CDR3 is made up of 14 amino acids. J lost 7 bases, V lost 9 bases, and 8 bases had no gene match. CDR1 and CDR2 (germline): MNHEY, SVGAGI. In DNA, the CDR3 is TGTGCCAGTAAGCGGGAGGGATTCATCGGGGAGCTGTTTTTT. Its protein is CASKREGFIGELFF.

This clone has just one count. The rearrangement links TRBV5-6 to TRBJ2-7; tentative D call: TRBD1 (5 bases). V lost 4 bases and J lost 6, with 8 bases in between. This CDR3 is 11 amino acids long. Germline CDR1 SGHDT, CDR2 YYEEEE. CDR3 bases: TGTGCCAGCAGCAGGGGTTCCGAGCAGTACTTC. It translates to CASSRGSEQYF.

The gene calls are TRBV7-3 and TRBJ2-2, with D possibly being TRBD1 (5 bases). Germline CDR1 reads SGHTA; CDR2 reads FQGTGA. Trimming pared 5 bases from V and 3 bases from J, leaving 16 bases between. The CDR3 length is 16 residues. The CDR3 is CASSPGIGLDTGELFF. For the CDR3, the DNA is TGTGCCAGCAGCCCAGGGATCGGGTTGGACACCGGGGAGCTGTTTTTT.

The rearrangement links TRBV27 to TRBJ2-7, with TRBD2 identical over 9 bases. The CDR3 is 17 residues long. CDR1 MNHEY and CDR2 SMNVEV come from the germline V gene (reference sequence). The V gene end was trimmed by 6 bases and the J gene end by 5 bases; junction bases not matched to a gene: 17. For the CDR3, the DNA is TGTGCCAGCAGCAGTAGGAAACCTAGCGGGGCCTTGGACGAGCAGTACTTC. Amino acids: CASSSRKPSGALDEQYF.

The CDR3 DNA is TGTGCCAGCAGCGTCACAGGGGCTCCAGAGCCCCAGCATTTT. The encoded protein is CASSVTGAPEPQHF. The V call is TRBV9, the J call TRBJ1-5; 7 bases match TRBD1. The CDR3 has 14 residues. From germline, CDR1 is SGDLS and CDR2 YYNGEE. With V trimmed by 2 bases and J by 8 bases, 7 bases remained unmatched. The full variable domain, in which reference TRBV9 and TRBJ1-5 provide the parts outside the CDR3, is DSGVTQTPKHLITATGQRVTLRCSPRSGDLSVYWYQQSLDQGLQFLIQYYNGEERAKGNILERFSAQQFPDLHSELNLSSLELGDSALYFCASSVTGAPEPQHFGDGTRLSIL.

The rearrangement links TRBV24-1 to TRBJ2-1; D unclear. The germline CDR1 and CDR2 sequences are KGHDR and SFDVKD. This CDR3 has 15 amino acids. V was trimmed by 4 bases and J by 4 bases, leaving 13 bases between them. CDR3 DNA sequence: TGTGCCACCAGTGAGCCAGGCAGGAATTACAATGAGCAGTTCTTC. It codes for CATSEPGRNYNEQFF.

Comment on this clone: The same CDR3 can be traced to other DNA sequences in this sample. The genes are TRBV4-3 and TRBJ2-1, with 10 positions matching TRBD2. Germline V gene sequence: CDR1 LGHNA, CDR2 YSLEER. This CDR3 has 14 residues. V dropped 6 bases and J dropped 4; count of bases not matched to a gene: 3. The CDR3 loop reads CASSGLAAYNEQFF. The DNA of the CDR3 is TGCGCCAGCAGTGGACTAGCGGCTTACAATGAGCAGTTCTTC.

The chain couples TRBV28 to TRBJ1-2; TRBD1 matches at 9 bases. Germline V CDR1 and CDR2: MDHEN, SYDVKM. The trim removed 2 bases at V and 6 bases at J, leaving 10 bases unmatched. The CDR3 is 16 residues long. CDR3 loop: CASSLPSGTGKDGYTF. CDR3 bases: TGTGCCAGCAGTTTACCGTCCGGGACAGGGAAAGATGGCTACACCTTC.

Comment on this clone: Other DNA sequences from this sample encode an identical CDR3 as well. The chain couples TRBV28 to TRBJ1-2, with TRBD1 matching 7 bases. The germline gives CDR1 MDHEN, CDR2 SYDVKM. V was pared by 3 bases and J by 2 bases, with 0 bases of the junction left unmatched. CDR3 size: 13 residues. The CDR3 is CASSLGQNYGYTF. The CDR3 DNA reads TGTGCCAGCAGTTTGGGACAGAACTATGGCTACACCTTC.

The chain links TRBV19 to TRBJ2-2, with D possibly being TRBD1 (6 bases). CDR3 length: 17 amino acids. V lost 3 bases and J lost 1, with 15 bases in between. The germline CDR1 and CDR2 sequences are LNHDA and SQIVND (reference sequence). The CDR3 loop is CASSIRWGPQNTGELFF. The CDR3 DNA is TGTGCCAGTAGTATCCGGTGGGGGCCACAGAACACCGGGGAGCTGTTTTTT.

This clone has more than one count but fewer than ten. The chain uses TRBV11-2 and TRBJ2-7, with 8 bases identical to TRBD2. CDR3 length equals 15 residues. Germline lookup yields CDR1 SGHAT and CDR2 FQNNGV. After removal of 5 bases from V and 7 bases from J, the junction contained 13 bases not matched to a gene. This chain's CDR3 is CASSLISGKWIEQYF. CDR3 in DNA: TGTGCCAGCAGCCTGATTAGCGGGAAGTGGATTGAGCAGTACTTC.

J is TRBJ2-1 and V is TRBV18; D might be TRBD1 (5 bases). Per germline, CDR1 KGHSH and CDR2 LQKENI. V lost 4 bases and J 4 bases, leaving 14 bases between the germline ends. The CDR3 length is 15 residues. In DNA, the CDR3 is TGTGCCAGCTCACTCGACAGAGATACTTACAATGAGCAGTTCTTC. Protein product: CASSLDRDTYNEQFF.